This TCR beta chain emerged from a study of shared clonotypes between healthy human individuals. The germline V and J ends were trimmed by 2 bases and 6 bases, with 19 bases remaining between them. Germline V gene lookup returns CDR1 WSHSY and CDR2 SAAADI. This CDR3 has 17 amino acids. Sequencing was performed with immunoSEQ multiplex PCR; in TCRdb, only in-frame clones are kept and a portion is missing. This repertoire shows about 1.1 million clones, approximately 80% found once; its top ten account for about 0.52%. The receptor was isolated from a man between 18 and 29 years old in good health. Some clones in this sample may be carry-over from other donors' samples. The chain uses TRBV10-2 and TRBJ2-2; D remains unclear. The sample comprised memory CD4+ T cells from PBMCs. The sample's subset: CD45RA-negative fraction. The CDR3 region is CASSEAERSGQAGELFF. Here the CDR3 DNA reads TGCGCCAGCAGTGAGGCAGAAAGAAGTGGGCAGGCCGGGGAGCTGTTTTTT.